The clone carrying this T cell receptor (beta chain) showed up many times. Its specificity is not known. The germline CDR1 and CDR2 sequences are MNHNS and SASEGT. After removal of 1 base from V and 3 bases from J, the junction contained 14 bases not matched to a gene. The CDR3 contains 19 residues. The sample belongs to a study of post-analysis software for immune sequencing data. Across the whole study: Recorded disease courses covered relapsing-remitting, secondary progressive and progressive-relapsing multiple sclerosis. Some patients had no subtype annotation.

Findings of the study overall: Normalized Chao1 diversity was significantly lower in multiple sclerosis patients than in controls. By F measure, strong co-clustering occurred among samples prepared in the same batch. In patients, TRBV5-6, TRBV5-1 and TRBV20-1 belonged to five or six TRBV segments found more frequently than in controls.

Unique molecular identifiers were built into the TCR beta cDNA libraries. It was from about 0.98 to 11 million T cells that 500,000 or so cDNA molecules came. TCRdb reprocessed the PCR reads via MiXCR and lists one record per CDR3 protein. The table has some 260,000 distinct CDR3 sequences, 30% to 45% seen once; the top ten hold under 5.5%. J is TRBJ2-4 and V is TRBV6-1, with 8 nucleotides matching TRBD1. Input material: blood. The receptor was derived from a girl under 18 with multiple sclerosis. The CDR3 DNA reads as TGTGCCAGCAGTGAAGAGGTCTTGCAGGGGGCGCTCGGCAAAAACATTCAGTACTTC. Amino acid sequence: CASSEEVLQGALGKNIQYF.